This entry lists 10 T cell receptor beta chains sequenced from one sample in a study of T cell responses to AZD1222 COVID-19 vaccine. The protocol was immunoSEQ multiplex PCR, while the TCRdb copy is restricted to in-frame clones and leaves out a portion. The data hold roughly 130,000 clones, with about nine tenths observed a single time. Here the sequenced sample was peripheral blood, taken on day 0 of AZD1222 vaccination. The receptors come from an adult in good health.

The chain carries TRBV5-1 and TRBJ2-2; no clear D. The CDR3 runs to 16 residues. In germline, CDR1 is SGHRS, CDR2 YFSETQ. V lost 0 bases, J lost 0 bases, and 9 bases lay in between. CDR3: CASSLALTANTGELFF. The CDR3 DNA is TGCGCCAGCAGCTTGGCCCTCACAGCGAACACCGGGGAGCTGTTTTTT.

The rearrangement uses TRBV5-5 and TRBJ1-4, with 10 bases identical to TRBD1. This CDR3 spans 14 amino acids. Losses at the gene ends were 4 bases for V and 8 bases for J; bases not matched to a gene: 5. The germline V gene encodes CDR1 SGHKS and CDR2 YYEKEE (reference sequence). CDR3 residues: CASSRDRGLEKLFF. CDR3 nucleotides: TGTGCCAGCAGCCGGGACAGGGGATTGGAAAAACTGTTTTTT.

The chain joins TRBV30 to TRBJ1-1; D unclear. This CDR3 has 12 residues. Germline values: CDR1 GTSNPN, CDR2 SVGIG (reference sequence). Trimming took off 5 bases at V and 8 bases at J, with 15 bases between the two ends. Written as DNA, the CDR3 is TGTGCCTGGTGTCCACCGACCCTAGAAGCTTTCTTT. Amino acid sequence: CAWCPPTLEAFF.

The chain recombines TRBV5-4 with TRBJ2-1; TRBD1 matches at 9 bases. The CDR3 sequence is 18 residues long. The junction had 11 bases not matched to a gene; V was cut back by 4 bases and J by 0 bases. Germline lookup yields CDR1 SGHNT and CDR2 YYREEE (reference sequence). In DNA form, the CDR3 reads TGTGCCAGCAGCACGAAGTTAGGGACAGGGAGCTCCTACAATGAGCAGTTCTTC. Its protein product is CASSTKLGTGSSYNEQFF.

The chain recombines TRBV9 with TRBJ1-2, with 10 bases aligning to TRBD1. This CDR3 region has 14 residues. Per the germline V gene, CDR1 is SGDLS and CDR2 is YYNGEE. With V trimmed by 4 bases and J by 8 bases, 8 bases remained unmatched. The CDR3 here is CASSFGTGDHGYTF. The CDR3, as DNA: TGTGCCAGCAGCTTTGGGACAGGGGATCACGGCTACACCTTC. The whole variable domain, remainder taken from reference TRBV9 and TRBJ1-2, is DSGVTQTPKHLITATGQRVTLRCSPRSGDLSVYWYQQSLDQGLQFLIQYYNGEERAKGNILERFSAQQFPDLHSELNLSSLELGDSALYFCASSFGTGDHGYTFGSGTRLTVV.

The chain is built from TRBV6-5 and TRBJ2-7; D may be TRBD1 or TRBD2 (5 bases each). With 4 bases removed from V and 4 bases from J, the gap between germline ends came to 11 bases. This CDR3 is 13 amino acids long. Germline CDR1 reads MNHEY; CDR2 reads SVGAGI. Here the CDR3 DNA reads TGTGCCAGCAGTTTCGGGACCGGTTACGAGCAGTACTTC. Translated: CASSFGTGYEQYF.

The chain employs TRBV5-4 and TRBJ2-3; 8 nucleotides align to TRBD1. Trimming removed 2 bases from V and 0 bases from J; junction bases left unmatched: 5. Germline V lookup: CDR1 SGHNT, CDR2 YYREEE (reference sequence). This CDR3 has 16 amino acids. This CDR3 is CASSFRDRPSTDTQYF. CDR3 DNA sequence: TGTGCCAGCAGCTTCCGGGACAGGCCTAGCACAGATACGCAGTATTTT.

The chain joins TRBV10-3 to TRBJ1-2; TRBD1 matches 7 bases. Germline values: CDR1 ENHRY, CDR2 SYGVKD. This CDR3 is 13 amino acids long. V shed 7 bases and J 6 bases; nucleotides not matched to a gene: 8. The CDR3 loop is CAITTGKKDGYTF. The DNA for the CDR3 is TGTGCCATCACGACAGGGAAAAAGGATGGCTACACCTTC.

The V and J genes are TRBV7-9 and TRBJ1-1; D is ambiguous. The germline V and J ends were trimmed by 4 bases and 8 bases, with 14 bases remaining between them. In germline, CDR1 is SEHNR, CDR2 FQNEAQ (reference sequence). The CDR3 contains 13 residues. Here the CDR3 DNA reads TGTGCCAGCAGCTCCGGGCCCCAAATCGAAGCTTTCTTT. Encoded protein: CASSSGPQIEAFF.

The chain couples TRBV6-5 to TRBJ2-6; 8 bases align to TRBD1. The junction had 5 bases not matched to a gene; V was cut back by 6 bases and J by 4 bases. The V gene's germline CDR1 is MNHEY and CDR2 SVGAGI. This CDR3 has 15 residues. Here the CDR3 reads CASSSGGAGANVLTF. In nucleotides, the CDR3 is TGTGCCAGCAGCTCAGGGGGCGCGGGGGCCAACGTCCTGACTTTC.